The following is a T cell receptor beta chain sequence with its context. These data are taken from a study of blood T cell repertoires in COVID-19. On the study more broadly: Acute and convalescent COVID-19 samples came from the United States, Italy and Spain. The analysed material was cDNA or gDNA that came from T cells, B-cell-depleted T cells, or PBMCs.

Source study methods: Amplifying reference gene primers gave estimates of nucleated cell counts. TCRdb's table, derived via immunoSEQ multiplex PCR, lists solely in-frame clones and lacks some. D and trimming come from the DNA, and the V and J calls and clone size come from that table. Here the sample spans some 230,000 clones, approximately 83% being singletons. What was sequenced was peripheral blood. The source of this sequence is a woman aged 60-70 years with acute or convalescent COVID-19.

The CDR3 coding sequence is TGCGCCAGCAGCCACGACAGGGTGAACACTGAAGCTTTCTTT. Translated: CASSHDRVNTEAFF. The chain couples TRBV10-2 to TRBJ1-1; 7 bases map to TRBD1. J gave up 0 bases and V 6 bases, and 4 bases lay outside the gene matches. There are 14 residues in the CDR3. Germline V CDR1 and CDR2: WSHSY, SAAADI.